Listed below are T cell receptor beta chains from one sample, sequenced in a study of T-cell reconstitution after alpha-beta-depleted transplantation in children. Each CDR3 protein gets one entry after TCRdb re-called the PCR reads with MiXCR. The sample consists of around 600,000 distinct CDR3 sequences, around 16% of them appearing once. Material: PBMCs from the stem cell graft donor, obtained from the stem cell graft. The receptors originated from a human donor who donated a stem cell graft to a child with acute myeloid leukemia. CDR3s include the opening cysteine and the closing phenylalanine or tryptophan. Each record gives: clone size, D gene, J gene, V gene, CDR3 protein, CDR3 DNA. The D gene is left open where the match is weak. The listing skips clone size in some rows; elsewhere it reads once, few, many or a size class.

abundance: NA
d_gene: NA
j_gene: TRBJ1-1
v_gene: TRBV7-9
CDR3aa: CASRSPGGAWTEAFF
CDR3nt: TGTGCCAGCAGGTCTCCGGGGGGCGCATGGACTGAAGCTTTCTTT

abundance: many
d_gene: NA
j_gene: TRBJ2-1
v_gene: TRBV6-5
CDR3aa: CASSSPGLGSSYNEQFF
CDR3nt: TGTGCCAGCAGTTCGCCGGGACTCGGGAGCTCCTACAATGAGCAGTTCTTC

abundance: many
d_gene: NA
j_gene: TRBJ1-4
v_gene: TRBV29-1
CDR3aa: CSVVLGNEKLFF
CDR3nt: TGCAGCGTTGTTCTAGGGAATGAAAAACTGTTTTTT

abundance: NA
d_gene: NA
j_gene: TRBJ2-2
v_gene: TRBV5-1
CDR3aa: CASSLFGLNTGELFF
CDR3nt: TGCGCCAGCAGCTTGTTTGGGCTGAACACCGGGGAGCTGTTTTTT

abundance: NA
d_gene: NA
j_gene: TRBJ1-1
v_gene: TRBV11-1
CDR3aa: CASQPDTEDFF
CDR3nt: TGTGCCAGCCAGCCCGACACTGAAGATTTCTTT

abundance: NA
d_gene: NA
j_gene: TRBJ2-3
v_gene: TRBV7-2
CDR3aa: CASSLSLDSRSTDTQYF
CDR3nt: TGTGCCAGCAGCTTATCCCTGGACTCTAGGAGCACAGATACGCAGTATTTT

abundance: few
d_gene: TRBD2
j_gene: TRBJ2-4
v_gene: TRBV7-9
CDR3aa: CASSLRTGGNIQYF
CDR3nt: TGTGCCAGCAGCCTCCGGACGGGAGGAAACATTCAGTACTTC

abundance: many
d_gene: NA
j_gene: TRBJ2-1
v_gene: TRBV30
CDR3aa: CAWSAGTYNEQFF
CDR3nt: TGTGCCTGGAGTGCCGGTACCTACAATGAGCAGTTCTTC

abundance: NA
d_gene: TRBD1
j_gene: TRBJ1-1
v_gene: TRBV28
CDR3aa: CASSPPGQGPWGTEAFF
CDR3nt: TGTGCCAGCAGCCCACCGGGACAGGGGCCGTGGGGCACTGAAGCTTTCTTT

abundance: few
d_gene: NA
j_gene: TRBJ1-1
v_gene: TRBV4-3
CDR3aa: CASSHLGQRVNTEAFF
CDR3nt: TGCGCCAGCAGCCACCTGGGGCAGCGAGTGAACACTGAAGCTTTCTTT

abundance: NA
d_gene: NA
j_gene: TRBJ1-6
v_gene: TRBV20-1
CDR3aa: CSAPRDPDRSYNSPLHF
CDR3nt: TGCAGTGCTCCAAGAGACCCGGACCGCTCCTATAATTCACCCCTCCACTTT

abundance: NA
d_gene: NA
j_gene: TRBJ2-4
v_gene: TRBV6-1
CDR3aa: CASSEQGALAKNIQYF
CDR3nt: TGTGCCAGCAGTGAACAGGGTGCGCTAGCCAAAAACATTCAGTACTTC

abundance: many
d_gene: NA
j_gene: TRBJ2-1
v_gene: TRBV20-1
CDR3aa: CSARGRNEQFF
CDR3nt: TGCAGTGCTAGGGGACGCAATGAGCAGTTCTTC

abundance: many
d_gene: NA
j_gene: TRBJ1-2
v_gene: TRBV20-1
CDR3aa: CSARDLAFGGYTF
CDR3nt: TGCAGTGCTAGAGATTTGGCATTTGGTGGCTACACCTTC

abundance: few
d_gene: TRBD1
j_gene: TRBJ2-7
v_gene: TRBV15
CDR3aa: CATSRGGTGAYEQYF
CDR3nt: TGTGCCACCAGCAGAGGGGGGACAGGGGCATACGAGCAGTACTTC